A selection of T cell receptor beta chains follows, all from one sample in a study of radiotherapy plus CTLA-4 blockade in lung cancer. Assay: immunoSEQ multiplex PCR; the TCRdb copy retains only in-frame clones and omits some. The table has some 30,000 clones, 75% seen once; the top ten hold roughly 13%. Sequencing was performed on peripheral blood, taken from a patient treated with radiotherapy plus ipilimumab. These TCRs come from a human donor with non-small cell lung cancer that progressed on radiotherapy plus ipilimumab. Each CDR3 is given with its conserved first and last residue. The D gene is left open where the match is weak. Clone size is given for some rows only: seen once, a few or many times, or a class if the clone is expanded.

TRBJ2-5,TRBD2,NA,TRBV28,CASSPGTSGWGETQYF,TGTGCCAGCAGCCCGGGGACTAGCGGGTGGGGAGAGACCCAGTACTTC
TRBJ1-2,NA,NA,TRBV2,CASTRHFNYGYTF,TGTGCCAGCACTCGGCACTTCAACTATGGCTACACCTTC
TRBJ1-6,NA,NA,TRBV10-3,CAISESPTGPSPLHF,TGTGCCATCAGTGAGTCCCCGACGGGCCCTTCACCCCTCCACTTT
TRBJ1-2,NA,NA,TRBV28,CASSLGQNYGYTF,TGTGCCAGCAGTTTAGGACAAAACTATGGCTACACCTTC
TRBJ2-7,NA,NA,TRBV6-1,CVSSAGITYEQYF,TGTGTCAGCAGTGCCGGGATAACCTACGAGCAGTACTTC
TRBJ1-1,NA,few,TRBV30,CAWMMNTEAFF,TGTGCCTGGATGATGAACACTGAAGCTTTCTTT
TRBJ2-1,NA,NA,TRBV28,CASKALAASPSGNEQFF,TGTGCCAGCAAGGCACTAGCTGCTTCACCCAGCGGCAATGAGCAGTTCTTC
TRBJ2-5,TRBD2,NA,TRBV4-2,CASSQEVAGGQETQYF,TGTGCCAGCAGCCAGGAGGTAGCGGGGGGGCAAGAGACCCAGTACTTC
TRBJ2-4,NA,once,TRBV9,CASSVGGRNLAKNIQYF,TGTGCCAGCAGCGTAGGGGGCAGAAACTTAGCCAAAAACATTCAGTACTTC
TRBJ1-3,NA,NA,TRBV18,CASSPEGLSGNTIYF,TGTGCCAGCTCACCAGAGGGCCTCTCTGGAAACACCATATATTTT
TRBJ2-2,NA,NA,TRBV5-6,CASSYRDPNTGELFF,TGTGCCAGCAGCTACAGGGACCCGAACACCGGGGAGCTGTTTTTT
TRBJ1-6,NA,medium-sized,TRBV11-2,CASSLEVRSYNSPLHF,TGTGCCAGCAGCTTAGAAGTCAGATCCTATAATTCACCCCTCCACTTT
TRBJ1-5,NA,NA,TRBV4-1,CASSRGSGQPQHF,TGCGCCAGCAGCCGAGGATCGGGTCAGCCCCAGCATTTT
TRBJ2-3,NA,NA,TRBV7-9,CASSLSGGTDTQYF,TGTGCCAGCAGCTTGTCGGGGGGCACAGATACGCAGTATTTT
TRBJ1-5,NA,NA,TRBV6-1,CASTGVRNQPQHF,TGTGCCAGCACAGGGGTGAGAAACCAGCCCCAGCATTTT
TRBJ1-3,NA,NA,TRBV7-9,CASSLAQAGSGNTIYF,TGTGCCAGCAGCTTAGCGCAGGCGGGCTCTGGAAACACCATATATTTT
TRBJ2-1,NA,NA,TRBV5-1,CASSNQGADEQFF,TGCGCCAGCAGTAACCAAGGGGCGGATGAGCAGTTCTTC